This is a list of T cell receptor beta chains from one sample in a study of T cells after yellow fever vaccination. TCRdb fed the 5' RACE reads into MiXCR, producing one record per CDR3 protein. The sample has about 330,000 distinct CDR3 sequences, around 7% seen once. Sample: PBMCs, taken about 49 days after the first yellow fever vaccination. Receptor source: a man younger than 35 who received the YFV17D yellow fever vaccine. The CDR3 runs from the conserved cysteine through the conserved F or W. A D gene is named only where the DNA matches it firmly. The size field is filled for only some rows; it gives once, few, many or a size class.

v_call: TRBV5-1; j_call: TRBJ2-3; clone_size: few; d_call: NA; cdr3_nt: TGCGCCAGCCGGGACGTAAACGAGGATACGCAGTATTTT; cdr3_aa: CASRDVNEDTQYF
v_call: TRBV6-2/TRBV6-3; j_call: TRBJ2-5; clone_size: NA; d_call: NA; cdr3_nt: TGTGCCAGCAGTTACTCAGTGGGATTACTCATACAAGAGACCCAGTACTTC; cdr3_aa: CASSYSVGLLIQETQYF
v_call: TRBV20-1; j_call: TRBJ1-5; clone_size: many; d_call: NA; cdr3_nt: TGCAGTGCTACCCCCATCGGGACCCGCAATCAGCCCCAGCATTTT; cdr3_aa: CSATPIGTRNQPQHF
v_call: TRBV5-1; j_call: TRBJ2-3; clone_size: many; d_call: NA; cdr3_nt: TGCGCCAGCAGCTTGGTTCAGACCACAGATACGCAGTATTTT; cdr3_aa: CASSLVQTTDTQYF
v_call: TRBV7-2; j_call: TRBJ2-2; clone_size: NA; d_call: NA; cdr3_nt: TGTGCCAGCAGCTATGGTTACAACACCGGGGAGCTGTTTTTT; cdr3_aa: CASSYGYNTGELFF
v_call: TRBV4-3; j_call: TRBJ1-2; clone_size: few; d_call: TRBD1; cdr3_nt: TGCGCCAGCAGTCGACAGACGTCCGGGACAGGGGACGGCTACACCTTC; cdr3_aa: CASSRQTSGTGDGYTF
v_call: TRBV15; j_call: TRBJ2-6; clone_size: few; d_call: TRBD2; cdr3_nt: TGTGCCACATCGAGGACTAGCGGGATCTCTGGGGCCAACGTCCTGACTTTC; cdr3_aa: CATSRTSGISGANVLTF
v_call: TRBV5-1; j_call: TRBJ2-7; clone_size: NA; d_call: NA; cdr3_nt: TGCGCCAGCAGCTTGGCCACGACAGGTCCCTACGAGCAGTACTTC; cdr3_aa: CASSLATTGPYEQYF
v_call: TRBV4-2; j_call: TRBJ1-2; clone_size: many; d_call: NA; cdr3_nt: TGTGCCAGCAGCCAAGATTACCGGGGCGATGGCTACACCTTC; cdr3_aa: CASSQDYRGDGYTF
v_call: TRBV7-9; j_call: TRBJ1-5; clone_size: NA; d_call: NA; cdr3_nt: TGTGCCAGCAGCGCCCAACAGGGCCATCAGCCCCAGCATTTT; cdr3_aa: CASSAQQGHQPQHF
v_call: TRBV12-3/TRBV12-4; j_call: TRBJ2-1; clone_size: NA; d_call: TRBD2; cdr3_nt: TGTGCCAGCAGACGGGGGCTAGCGGGGAATGAGCAGTTCTTC; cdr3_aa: CASRRGLAGNEQFF
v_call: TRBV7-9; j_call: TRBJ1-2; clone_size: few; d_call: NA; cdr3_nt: TGTGCCAGCAGCTTAAGCGGGGCCAAGACCTATGGCTACACCTTC; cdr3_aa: CASSLSGAKTYGYTF
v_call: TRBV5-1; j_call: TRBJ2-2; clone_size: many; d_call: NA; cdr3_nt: TGCGCCAGCAGACCAAATCGGGACTTCGGGGAGCTGTTTTTT; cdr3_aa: CASRPNRDFGELFF
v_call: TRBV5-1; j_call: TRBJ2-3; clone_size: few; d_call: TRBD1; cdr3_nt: TGCGCCAGCGCCCCCCCGCGGACAGGCCCGCGGGATACGCAGTATTTT; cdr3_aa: CASAPPRTGPRDTQYF
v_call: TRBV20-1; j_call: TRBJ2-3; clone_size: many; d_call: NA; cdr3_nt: TGCAGTGCTAGAAGCCCACACCGGGGTACAGATACGCAGTATTTT; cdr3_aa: CSARSPHRGTDTQYF
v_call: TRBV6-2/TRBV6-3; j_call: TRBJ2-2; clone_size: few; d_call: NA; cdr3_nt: TGTGCCAGCAGTTACGACACCACGAACACCGGGGAGCTGTTTTTT; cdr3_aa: CASSYDTTNTGELFF
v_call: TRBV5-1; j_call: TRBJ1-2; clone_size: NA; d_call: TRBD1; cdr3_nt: TGCGCCAGCAGTCCGCTAGACAGGGTGAAAAGAGGCTACACCTTC; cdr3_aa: CASSPLDRVKRGYTF
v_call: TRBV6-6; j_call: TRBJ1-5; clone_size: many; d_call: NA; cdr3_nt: TGTGCCAGCAGTGCCAGGGGTGAGCAGCCCCAGCATTTT; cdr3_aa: CASSARGEQPQHF
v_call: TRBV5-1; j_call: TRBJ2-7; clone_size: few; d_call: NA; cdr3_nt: TGCGCCAGCAAACGCGAGCCGGGGCACCTCTACGAGCAGTACTTC; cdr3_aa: CASKREPGHLYEQYF
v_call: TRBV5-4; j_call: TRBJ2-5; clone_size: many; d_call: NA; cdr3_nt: TGTGCCAGCAGCCTGGGACTGGAAAAAGAGACCCAGTACTTC; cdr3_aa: CASSLGLEKETQYF
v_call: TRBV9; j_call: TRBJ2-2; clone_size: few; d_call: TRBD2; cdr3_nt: TGTGCCAGCAGCGTAGTGGCGGGAGTGTCCGGGGAGCTGTTTTTT; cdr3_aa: CASSVVAGVSGELFF
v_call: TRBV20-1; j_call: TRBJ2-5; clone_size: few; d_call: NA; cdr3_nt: TGCAGTGCTAGGTGGGGGCAAGAGACCCAGTACTTC; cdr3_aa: CSARWGQETQYF
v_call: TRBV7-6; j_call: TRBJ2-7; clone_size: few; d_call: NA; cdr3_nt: TGTGCCAGCAGCTTGGGCTCCCAATACGAGCAGTACTTC; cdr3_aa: CASSLGSQYEQYF
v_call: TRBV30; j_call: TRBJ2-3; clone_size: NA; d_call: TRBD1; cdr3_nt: TGTGCCTGGAGGAGGGGACAGTACACAGATACGCAGTATTTT; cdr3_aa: CAWRRGQYTDTQYF
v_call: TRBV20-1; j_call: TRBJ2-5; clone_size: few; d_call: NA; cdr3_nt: TGCAGCGCGCTACACCAGACTAGAAAAGAGACCCAGTACTTC; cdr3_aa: CSALHQTRKETQYF
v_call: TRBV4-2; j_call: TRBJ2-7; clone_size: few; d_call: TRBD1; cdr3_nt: TGTGCCAGCAGCCAAGAGGGACAGGGCGACGAGCAGTACTTC; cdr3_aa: CASSQEGQGDEQYF
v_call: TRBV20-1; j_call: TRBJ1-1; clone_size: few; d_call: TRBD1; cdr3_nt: TGCAGTGCTAGAGACTGGACAGGGGGAGAAGCTTTCTTT; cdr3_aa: CSARDWTGGEAFF
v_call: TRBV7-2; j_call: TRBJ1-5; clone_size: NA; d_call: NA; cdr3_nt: TGTGCCAGCAGCCCCGCCCCCCCCGGTCAGCCCCAGCATTTT; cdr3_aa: CASSPAPPGQPQHF
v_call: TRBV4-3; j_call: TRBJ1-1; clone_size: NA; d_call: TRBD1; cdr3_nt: TGCGCCAGCAGCCAAGATCCGGGACAGGGACCTGAAGCTTTCTTT; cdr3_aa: CASSQDPGQGPEAFF
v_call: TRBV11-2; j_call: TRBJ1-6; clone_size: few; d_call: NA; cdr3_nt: TGTGCCAGCAGCTTATCCCGGCAGGGGTATTCACCCCTCCACTTT; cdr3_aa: CASSLSRQGYSPLHF
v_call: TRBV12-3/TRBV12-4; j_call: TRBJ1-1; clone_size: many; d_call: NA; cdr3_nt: TGTGCCAGCAGTTTCAGTCCAAACACTGAAGCTTTCTTT; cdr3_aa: CASSFSPNTEAFF
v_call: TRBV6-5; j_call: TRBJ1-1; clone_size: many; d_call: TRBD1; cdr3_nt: TGTGCCAGCAGTCTACAGGGGGGGCACACTGAAGCTTTCTTT; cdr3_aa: CASSLQGGHTEAFF
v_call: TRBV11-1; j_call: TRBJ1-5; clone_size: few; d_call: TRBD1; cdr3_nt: TGTGCCAGCAGCCACTATGAAACCGGGACAGATAGCAATCAGCCCCAGCATTTT; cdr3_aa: CASSHYETGTDSNQPQHF
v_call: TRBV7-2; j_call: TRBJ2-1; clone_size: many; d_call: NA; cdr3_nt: TGTGCCAGCAGCTTTAGGGGTAGTAACAGTGAGCAGTTCTTC; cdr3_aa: CASSFRGSNSEQFF
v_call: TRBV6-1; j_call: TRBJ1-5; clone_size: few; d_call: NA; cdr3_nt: TGTGCCAGCAGTCCGGGCAGGGTAGAACAGCCCCAGCATTTT; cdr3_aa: CASSPGRVEQPQHF
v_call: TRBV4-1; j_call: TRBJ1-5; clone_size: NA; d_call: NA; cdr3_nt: TGCGCCAGCAGCCCGGACAGTTATCAGCCCCAGCATTTT; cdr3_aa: CASSPDSYQPQHF
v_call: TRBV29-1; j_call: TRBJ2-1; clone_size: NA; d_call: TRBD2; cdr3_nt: TGCAGCGTTTGGCGCGAGCGGGGTCTTTCCTCCTACAATGAGCAGTTCTTC; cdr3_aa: CSVWRERGLSSYNEQFF
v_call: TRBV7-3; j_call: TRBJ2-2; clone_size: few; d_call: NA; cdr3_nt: TGTGCCAGCAGCCTCAACAGGCACGGGGAGCTGTTTTTT; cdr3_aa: CASSLNRHGELFF
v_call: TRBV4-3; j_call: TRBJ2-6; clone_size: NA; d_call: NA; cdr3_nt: TGCGCCAGCAGCCACTTTGAGGGGGGCGGCTCTGGGGCCAACGTCCTGACTTTC; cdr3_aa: CASSHFEGGGSGANVLTF
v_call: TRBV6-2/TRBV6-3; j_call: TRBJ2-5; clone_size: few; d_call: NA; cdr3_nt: TGTGCCAGCAGCAAAATCACAGGAGGAGGCAAAGAGACCCAGTACTTC; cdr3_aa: CASSKITGGGKETQYF